These T cell receptor beta chains were read from a single sample in a study of human T cells and chemical hapten exposure. TCRdb independently ran MiXCR on the RACE reads; one entry per CDR3 protein. The sample has some 360,000 distinct CDR3 sequences; around 5.5% are singletons. Sequencing was performed on whole blood, taken in connection with sensitization to the hapten diphenylcyclopropenone (DPC). The receptors here all came from a woman in her fifties or sixties with alopecia areata. Some clones in this sample may be carry-over from other donors' samples. Both conserved end residues are part of each CDR3. The D gene is left open where the match is weak. Clone size is not always given. Where it is, it says once, few, many or a class for expanded clones.

J | D | size | V | CDR3 | DNA
TRBJ1-1 | - | - | TRBV14 | CASSPQGTTEAFF | TGTGCCAGCAGCCCCCAAGGTACCACTGAAGCTTTCTTT
TRBJ2-3 | - | - | TRBV27 | CASSSPAGRDNTQYF | TGTGCCAGCAGTTCCCCGGCGGGAAGAGACAATACGCAGTATTTT
TRBJ2-3 | TRBD1 | many | TRBV5-1 | CASSYRGRGGTDTQYF | TGCGCCAGCAGCTACAGGGGGCGCGGAGGCACAGATACGCAGTATTTT
TRBJ2-1 | TRBD2 | many | TRBV7-2 | CASSLESSGVNEQFF | TGTGCCAGCAGCTTAGAGTCTAGCGGGGTCAATGAGCAGTTCTTC
TRBJ1-5 | - | few | TRBV7-2 | CASSRDLPRGQPQHF | TGTGCCAGCAGCCGGGACCTTCCCCGTGGGCAGCCCCAGCATTTT
TRBJ1-1 | - | many | TRBV20-1 | CSARAGTHTEAFF | TGCAGTGCTAGAGCGGGAACCCACACTGAAGCTTTCTTT
TRBJ2-2 | TRBD1 | - | TRBV28 | CASSSQGATGELFF | TGTGCCAGCAGTTCGCAGGGGGCTACCGGGGAGCTGTTTTTT
TRBJ2-1 | - | many | TRBV12-3/TRBV12-4 | CASTPQNEQFF | TGTGCCAGCACCCCTCAGAATGAGCAGTTCTTC
TRBJ2-2 | TRBD1 | many | TRBV10-3 | CALRTGGNTGELFF | TGTGCCCTGAGGACAGGGGGCAACACCGGGGAGCTGTTTTTT
TRBJ1-1 | TRBD1 | many | TRBV19 | CASSSGQVEGTEAFF | TGTGCCAGTAGCTCCGGACAGGTCGAGGGCACTGAAGCTTTCTTT
TRBJ2-3 | TRBD2 | few | TRBV7-2 | CASTEWLAGDTQYF | TGTGCCAGCACCGAATGGCTAGCGGGAGATACGCAGTATTTT
TRBJ2-7 | - | - | TRBV6-6 | CASSYSLSGEQYF | TGTGCCAGCAGTTACTCGTTATCGGGGGAGCAGTACTTC
TRBJ2-5 | TRBD2 | many | TRBV20-1 | CSAGPISGSQETQYF | TGCAGTGCTGGTCCAATTAGCGGGTCTCAAGAGACCCAGTACTTC
TRBJ1-1 | - | many | TRBV29-1 | CSVEGGFNTEAFF | TGCAGCGTTGAAGGAGGTTTTAACACTGAAGCTTTCTTT
TRBJ1-4 | - | - | TRBV2 | CASSQDRQTNEKLFF | TGTGCCAGCAGTCAAGACAGGCAGACTAATGAAAAACTGTTTTTT
TRBJ2-7 | TRBD1 | many | TRBV12-3/TRBV12-4 | CASGTVPGEQYF | TGTGCCAGCGGGACAGTACCAGGAGAGCAGTACTTC
TRBJ2-3 | TRBD1 | few | TRBV20-1 | CSASDRGGDTQYF | TGCAGTGCTTCGGACAGGGGCGGAGATACGCAGTATTTT
TRBJ1-1 | TRBD1 | - | TRBV15 | CATSRGDRAPEAFF | TGTGCCACCAGCAGGGGGGACAGGGCCCCTGAAGCTTTCTTT
TRBJ1-1 | - | many | TRBV29-1 | CSGQRLNTEAFF | TGCAGCGGGCAAAGGTTGAACACTGAAGCTTTCTTT
TRBJ2-5 | TRBD2 | many | TRBV29-1 | CSVAGTSLETQYF | TGCAGCGTGGCTGGGACTAGTTTGGAGACCCAGTACTTC
TRBJ2-5 | TRBD2 | - | TRBV12-3/TRBV12-4 | CASSLGTTRQETQYF | TGTGCCAGCAGCTTAGGGACTACCCGCCAAGAGACCCAGTACTTC
TRBJ2-7 | - | many | TRBV2 | CASKLGDISYEQYF | TGTGCCAGCAAGTTAGGAGACATCTCCTACGAGCAGTACTTC
TRBJ1-4 | - | - | TRBV15 | CATSRVGQGGEKLFF | TGTGCCACCAGCAGAGTCGGGCAGGGAGGTGAAAAACTGTTTTTT
TRBJ1-5 | - | many | TRBV18 | CASSPKQGLGHQPQHF | TGTGCCAGCTCACCAAAACAGGGATTGGGGCATCAGCCCCAGCATTTT
TRBJ1-4 | - | - | TRBV27 | CASSLAQGEKLFF | TGTGCCAGCAGTTTAGCGCAGGGTGAAAAACTGTTTTTT
TRBJ2-7 | TRBD1 | - | TRBV27 | CASSHQLGTGTDEQYF | TGTGCCAGCAGTCACCAGCTTGGGACAGGGACCGACGAGCAGTACTTC
TRBJ1-4 | - | many | TRBV7-2 | CASARRATNEKLFF | TGTGCCAGCGCAAGAAGGGCCACTAATGAAAAACTGTTTTTT
TRBJ2-3 | - | few | TRBV13 | CASSISGVSDTQYF | TGTGCCAGCAGCATTTCGGGGGTTTCAGATACGCAGTATTTT
TRBJ1-1 | - | few | TRBV28 | CASSIRGRGAFF | TGTGCCAGCAGTATCAGGGGTAGAGGAGCTTTCTTT
TRBJ2-1 | TRBD2 | - | TRBV18 | CASSTSGNSYNEQFF | TGTGCCAGCTCAACTAGCGGGAATTCCTACAATGAGCAGTTCTTC
TRBJ2-5 | TRBD2 | - | TRBV12-3/TRBV12-4 | CASTPGGLEETQYF | TGTGCCAGCACCCCGGGGGGATTGGAAGAGACCCAGTACTTC
TRBJ1-1 | TRBD1 | few | TRBV13 | CASSGGQQVTEAFF | TGTGCCAGCAGCGGGGGACAGCAGGTCACTGAAGCTTTCTTT
TRBJ1-2 | - | few | TRBV12-3/TRBV12-4 | CASSLPGTGYTF | TGTGCCAGCAGTTTACCGGGGACCGGCTACACCTTC
TRBJ2-2 | TRBD2 | - | TRBV5-1 | CASSFDGTMNTGELFF | TGCGCCAGCAGCTTCGACGGGACTATGAACACCGGGGAGCTGTTTTTT
TRBJ2-7 | TRBD1 | few | TRBV28 | CATRQGDIGEQYF | TGTGCCACCAGACAGGGGGATATTGGCGAGCAGTACTTC
TRBJ1-1 | - | - | TRBV27 | CASSLSPTANTEAFF | TGTGCCAGCAGTTTATCCCCCACGGCCAACACTGAAGCTTTCTTT
TRBJ1-1 | - | - | TRBV12-3/TRBV12-4 | CASSFADNTEAFF | TGTGCCAGCAGTTTCGCCGACAACACTGAAGCTTTCTTT
TRBJ1-1 | TRBD1 | many | TRBV5-1 | CASSRDSNTEAFF | TGCGCCAGCAGCCGGGACAGTAACACTGAAGCTTTCTTT
TRBJ1-5 | - | few | TRBV20-1 | CSASDPGSNQPQHF | TGCAGTGCTAGCGATCCCGGGAGCAATCAGCCCCAGCATTTT
TRBJ2-7 | TRBD2 | few | TRBV7-2 | CATGLAVGEQYF | TGTGCCACCGGACTAGCGGTGGGGGAGCAGTACTTC
TRBJ2-1 | - | many | TRBV6-2/TRBV6-3 | CASSFWDVYNEQFF | TGTGCCAGCAGTTTCTGGGATGTTTACAATGAGCAGTTCTTC
TRBJ2-4 | - | many | TRBV4-1 | CASSQDQSRIKGIQYF | TGCGCCAGCAGCCAAGATCAGTCCCGAATCAAAGGCATTCAGTACTTC
TRBJ1-1 | - | many | TRBV6-1 | CASSRSGEAFF | TGTGCCAGCAGTAGGTCAGGTGAAGCTTTCTTT
TRBJ2-3 | TRBD2 | - | TRBV27 | CASSLLAGGPSTDTQYF | TGTGCCAGCAGTTTACTAGCGGGGGGGCCCAGCACAGATACGCAGTATTTT
TRBJ1-2 | - | - | TRBV28 | CASRLLQANGYTF | TGTGCCAGCAGACTCTTACAAGCGAATGGCTACACCTTC
TRBJ1-2 | - | many | TRBV6-6 | CASSYTGSDGYTF | TGTGCCAGCAGTTACACAGGGTCCGATGGCTACACCTTC
TRBJ2-3 | - | many | TRBV6-5 | CASSYGLKRSDTQYF | TGTGCCAGCAGTTACGGTTTAAAACGGTCAGATACGCAGTATTTT
TRBJ1-5 | - | - | TRBV7-2 | CASSLAAVNQPQHF | TGTGCCAGCAGCTTAGCGGCAGTTAATCAGCCCCAGCATTTT
TRBJ2-6 | - | many | TRBV7-9 | CASSPNAFAKGANVLTF | TGTGCCAGCAGCCCCAATGCGTTCGCTAAAGGGGCCAACGTCCTGACTTTC
TRBJ2-2 | TRBD1 | few | TRBV11-3 | CASSLTGSSTGELFF | TGTGCCAGCAGCCTGACAGGGTCATCCACCGGGGAGCTGTTTTTT
TRBJ2-7 | - | few | TRBV4-2 | CASSQVGAEQYF | TGTGCCAGCAGCCAAGTCGGGGCCGAGCAGTACTTC
TRBJ1-2 | - | few | TRBV18 | CASSPQLDSNYGYTF | TGTGCCAGCTCACCCCAATTGGACAGTAACTATGGCTACACCTTC